These 17 T cell receptor beta chains were all obtained from the same sample, sequenced in a study of shared clonotypes between healthy human individuals. Some clones are missing from TCRdb's copy, which holds only in-frame ones; the method was immunoSEQ multiplex PCR. In the table there are over a million clones, over 95% of which are singletons. Sequencing used naive CD4+ T cells sorted from blood. Subset of the sample: CD45RA+ positively selected. The origin of the receptors is a man under 40 in good health.

The CDR3, as DNA: TGTGCCAGCGGCGGGAGAGGGGGCGCGGGGGACGAGCAGTACTTC. It translates to CASGGRGGAGDEQYF. The rearrangement joins TRBV6-5 to TRBJ2-7, with D perhaps assigned TRBD1 or TRBD2 (7 bases each). V lost 8 bases and J lost 5, with 22 bases in between. CDR1 and CDR2 from the germline V gene are MNHEY and SVGAGI. CDR3 length equals 15 residues.

This clone was found once. The CDR3 nucleotides read TGTGCCAGCAGCGTAGTGGCTATCCCACGGGAGGAGCAGTACTTC. Its protein is CASSVVAIPREEQYF. V and J are TRBV9 and TRBJ2-7, with D maybe TRBD2 (6 bases). CDR3 size: 15 residues. Germline CDR1 reads SGDLS; CDR2 reads YYNGEE. V shed 0 bases and J shed 7 bases, with 17 bases lying between them.

V usage is TRBV5-1 and J usage is TRBJ1-2, with 7 bases lining up with TRBD1. V shed 6 bases and J 4 bases; nucleotides not matched to a gene: 12. Germline CDR1 reads SGHRS; CDR2 reads YFSETQ. The CDR3 is made up of 15 amino acids. CDR3 sequence reads: CASTFTGDLSYGYTF. The CDR3 DNA is TGCGCCAGCACATTTACAGGGGACCTATCCTATGGCTACACCTTC.

With respect to this clone: Other DNA sequences in this specimen translate into the identical CDR3. The chain recombines TRBV5-4 with TRBJ1-1, with D possibly matching TRBD1 (6 bases). The V gene's germline CDR1 is SGHNT and CDR2 YYREEE (reference sequence). The CDR3 runs to 14 residues. Trimming removed 3 bases from V and 0 bases from J, with 9 bases in between. DNA of the CDR3: TGTGCCAGCAGCTCCGGACAGCTGAACACTGAAGCTTTCTTT. The encoded protein is CASSSGQLNTEAFF.

This chain links TRBV5-4 with TRBJ2-7; 10 bases line up with TRBD1. Unmatched junction bases numbered 6, after V lost 3 bases and J lost 6 bases. Per the germline V gene, CDR1 is SGHNT and CDR2 is YYREEE (reference sequence). The CDR3 totals 14 residues. In DNA form, the CDR3 reads TGTGCCAGCAGCTACACCGGGACAGGGGTCGAGCAGTACTTC. Its protein is CASSYTGTGVEQYF.

The chain joins TRBV15 to TRBJ2-7, with D perhaps TRBD1 or TRBD2 (5 bases each). Trimming took off 5 bases at V and 2 bases at J, with 13 bases between the two ends. The CDR3 length is 14 residues. The germline V gene has CDR1 LNHNV and CDR2 YYDKDF (reference sequence). The CDR3 is CATSRDQLAYEQYF. The DNA for the CDR3 is TGTGCCACCAGCCGGGACCAGCTTGCCTACGAGCAGTACTTC.

This rearrangement joins TRBV10-2 to TRBJ2-7; D unclear. Between the trimmed V and J ends, which lost 3 bases and 2 bases, there was a span of 2 bases. Looked up from germline, CDR1 is WSHSY and CDR2 is SAAADI. The CDR3 covers 11 residues. The CDR3: CASSDTYEQYF. CDR3 nucleotide sequence: TGCGCCAGCAGTGACACCTACGAGCAGTACTTC.

This rearrangement joins TRBV5-6 to TRBJ2-1; 10 bases align to TRBD2. CDR1 is SGHDT, CDR2 YYEEEE, per germline. Losses at the gene ends were 0 bases for V and 7 bases for J; bases not matched to a gene: 4. The CDR3 loop spans 15 amino acids. The chain's CDR3 is CASSLASGSWNEQFF. The CDR3 DNA reads as TGTGCCAGCAGCTTGGCTAGCGGGAGTTGGAATGAGCAGTTCTTC. The variable domain in full, completed from reference TRBV5-6 and TRBJ2-1, reads DAGVTQSPTHLIKTRGQQVTLRCSPKSGHDTVSWYQQALGQGPQFIFQYYEEEERQRGNFPDRFSGHQFPNYSSELNVNALLLGDSALYLCASSLASGSWNEQFFGPGTRLTVL.

This clone has a single count. The chain recombines TRBV19 with TRBJ1-1, with TRBD1 identical over 9 bases. V gave up 8 bases and J gave up 1 base; unmatched junction bases: 8. Germline assignment: CDR1 LNHDA and CDR2 SQIVND (reference sequence). This CDR3 spans 15 amino acids. For the CDR3, the DNA is TGTGCCAGTCGTCCCGGGACAGGGCAGAACACTGAAGCTTTCTTT. Amino acids: CASRPGTGQNTEAFF.

In regard to this clone: Other DNA sequences from this sample encode an identical CDR3 as well. The V and J genes are TRBV5-4 and TRBJ1-1; no firm D call. The germline gives CDR1 SGHNT, CDR2 YYREEE (reference sequence). The CDR3 has 14 amino acids. Trimming took off 0 bases at V and 1 base at J, with 7 bases between the two ends. In DNA form, the CDR3 reads TGTGCCAGCAGCTTGGCCCGAGCGAACACTGAAGCTTTCTTT. Its translation is CASSLARANTEAFF.

V usage is TRBV6-6 and J usage is TRBJ2-7; 10 bases are a match to TRBD2. CDR1 is MNHNY, CDR2 SVGAGI, per germline (reference sequence). V gave up 7 bases and J gave up 2 bases; unmatched junction bases: 2. This CDR3 has 13 residues. Written as DNA, the CDR3 is TGTGCCAGCACTAGCGGGAGTACCTACGAGCAGTACTTC. This gives the protein CASTSGSTYEQYF.

Worth noting for this clone: The same CDR3 can be traced to other DNA sequences in this sample. The J gene is TRBJ2-3, the V gene TRBV5-1; unclear D gene. In germline, CDR1 is SGHRS, CDR2 YFSETQ. V was pared by 1 base and J by 0 bases, with 6 bases between. The CDR3 runs 14 residues. The CDR3 loop reads CASSLPASTDTQYF. CDR3 in DNA: TGCGCCAGCAGCTTGCCAGCGAGCACAGATACGCAGTATTTT.

The rearrangement joins TRBV30 to TRBJ2-1; a weak D match, TRBD2 (5 bases). Germline loops: CDR1 GTSNPN, CDR2 SVGIG (reference sequence). V lost 1 base to trimming and J lost 4 bases, with 20 bases between them. The CDR3 is 17 amino acids. CDR3 loop: CAWSGGSIGRGYNEQFF. The CDR3 nucleotides read TGTGCCTGGAGTGGTGGGAGTATAGGTCGAGGGTACAATGAGCAGTTCTTC.

The V and J genes are TRBV28 and TRBJ1-5; the match to TRBD1 covers 10 bases. This CDR3 is built from 17 residues. CDR1 and CDR2 (germline): MDHEN, SYDVKM. Germline trimming cut 5 bases from V and 4 bases from J; bases unmatched to any gene: 11. The CDR3 protein is CASSLHQGQGRNQPQHF. The CDR3 bases are TGTGCCAGCAGTCTCCACCAGGGACAGGGGAGGAATCAGCCCCAGCATTTT.

The chain links TRBV7-3 to TRBJ2-2; no clear D gene. The CDR3 is made up of 17 amino acids. The germline gives CDR1 SGHTA, CDR2 FQGTGA. Trimming removed 0 bases from V and 6 bases from J, with 17 bases in between. In DNA form, the CDR3 reads TGTGCCAGCAGCTTAACCCGAGAGAGCTCGCCCTCCGGGGAGCTGTTTTTT. Its translation: CASSLTRESSPSGELFF. The full variable domain, in which reference TRBV7-3 and TRBJ2-2 provide the parts outside the CDR3, is GAGVSQTPSNKVTEKGKYVELRCDPISGHTALYWYRQSLGQGPEFLIYFQGTGAADDSGLPNDRFFAVRPEGSVSTLKIQRTERGDSAVYLCASSLTRESSPSGELFFGEGSRLTVL.

V and J are TRBV30 and TRBJ2-3; TRBD2 agrees at 7 bases. Trimming removed 0 bases from V and 3 bases from J; junction bases left unmatched: 12. This CDR3 contains 17 residues. The V gene's germline CDR1 is GTSNPN and CDR2 SVGIG (reference sequence). For the CDR3, the DNA is TGTGCCTGGAGTGTATGGGTCCTGGGCGGGAGAACAGATACGCAGTATTTT. Protein: CAWSVWVLGGRTDTQYF.

The V gene is TRBV10-1, the J gene TRBJ1-1, with D hard to call. Trimming shortened V by 3 bases and J by 4 bases, and 0 bases separated the two germline ends. Germline CDR1 and CDR2: WNHNN and SYGVQD (reference sequence). The CDR3 extends over 10 amino acids. CDR3 coding DNA: TGCGCCAGCAGTGACACTGAAGCTTTCTTT. This translates into CASSDTEAFF.